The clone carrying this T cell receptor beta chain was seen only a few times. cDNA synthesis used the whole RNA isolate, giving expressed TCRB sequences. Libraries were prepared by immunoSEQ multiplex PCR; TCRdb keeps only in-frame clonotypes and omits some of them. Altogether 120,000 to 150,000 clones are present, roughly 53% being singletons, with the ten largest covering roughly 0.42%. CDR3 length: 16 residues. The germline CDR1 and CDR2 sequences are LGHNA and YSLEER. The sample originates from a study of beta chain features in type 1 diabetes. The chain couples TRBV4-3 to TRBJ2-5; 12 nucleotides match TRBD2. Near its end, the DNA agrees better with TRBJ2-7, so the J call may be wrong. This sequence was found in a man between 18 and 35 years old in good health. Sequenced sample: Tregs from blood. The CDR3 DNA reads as TGCGCCAGCAGCCAAGGGGCTAGCGGGGGGGCCTACGAGCAGTACTTC. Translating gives CASSQGASGGAYEQYF.